The sequence of this T cell receptor beta chain was determined in a study of cytomegalovirus exposure and HLA in healthy donors. PCR used 60 Vbeta primers and 13 Jbeta primers. Libraries were prepared by immunoSEQ multiplex PCR; TCRdb keeps only in-frame clonotypes and omits some of them. The sample has approximately 88,000 clones; roughly 79% are singletons. Germline-derived CDR1 and CDR2 are MGHDK and SYGVNS. CDR3 length: 14 residues. Trimming removed 1 base at V and 7 bases at J, with 10 bases between. The chain combines TRBV25-1 with TRBJ1-4, with unresolved D. The sequence came from a man aged 18 to 30 in good health and CMV-seropositive. The sample comprised PBMCs. CDR3 region: CASSEWGGSEKLFF. In nucleotides, the CDR3 is TGTGCCAGCAGTGAATGGGGAGGTAGTGAAAAACTGTTTTTT.